Listed here are 26 T cell receptor beta chains from one sample, sequenced in a study of cytotoxic CD8 clonotypes in ibrutinib-treated CLL. Sequencing was performed with immunoSEQ multiplex PCR; in TCRdb, only in-frame clones are kept and a portion is missing. The sample records about 130,000 clones, about 70% being singletons. The source material was PBMCs, sampled after 24 months of ibrutinib treatment. The receptors were gathered from a human donor with chronic lymphocytic leukemia.

The chain carries TRBV20-1 and TRBJ2-5; TRBD1 is a possible D gene (5 bases). The CDR3 extends over 10 amino acids. V was cut by 6 bases and J by 7 bases, with 9 bases left in between. CDR1 and CDR2 (germline): DFQATT, SNEGSKA (reference sequence). CDR3 protein: CSADTGTQYF. DNA for the CDR3: TGCAGTGCGGACACGGGGACCCAGTACTTC.

The chain links TRBV5-1 to TRBJ2-6; D remains unclear. The CDR3 runs to 15 residues. CDR1 SGHRS and CDR2 YFSETQ come from the germline V gene. Trimming took off 7 bases at V and 4 bases at J, with 15 bases between the two ends. The CDR3 sequence is CASAAMGAGANVLTF. CDR3 coding DNA: TGCGCCAGCGCGGCCATGGGCGCCGGGGCCAACGTCCTGACTTTC.

Points on this clone: This may be a read error, as it is one base from a much larger clone. The chain has TRBV5-6 and TRBJ2-7; D not resolved. CDR3 length: 14 amino acids. Germline values: CDR1 SGHDT, CDR2 YYEEEE. Trimming cost V 0 bases and J 0 bases, with 7 bases left between them. This chain's CDR3 is CASSLATSSYEQYF. CDR3 coding DNA: TGTGCCAGCAGCTTGGCGACCAGCTCCTACGAGCAGTACTTC.

The chain is built from TRBV18 and TRBJ1-2; TRBD1 matches at 7 bases. The junction had 8 bases not matched to a gene; V was cut back by 3 bases and J by 7 bases. The CDR3 contains 14 residues. Germline V gene sequence: CDR1 KGHSH, CDR2 LQKENI. The CDR3 DNA is TGTGCCAGCTCACCTGGGCAGGGGGAAGGTGGCTACACCTTC. This codes for CASSPGQGEGGYTF. The variable domain in full, completed from reference TRBV18 and TRBJ1-2, reads NAGVMQNPRHLVRRRGQEARLRCSPMKGHSHVYWYRQLPEEGLKFMVYLQKENIIDESGMPKERFSAEFPKEGPSILRIQQVVRGDSAAYFCASSPGQGEGGYTFGSGTRLTVV.

The chain carries TRBV5-1 and TRBJ1-1; D is perhaps TRBD1 (6 bases). The CDR3 extends over 11 amino acids. The germline CDR1 and CDR2 sequences are SGHRS and YFSETQ. Between the trimmed V and J ends, which lost 4 bases and 6 bases, there was a span of 7 bases. The CDR3 nucleotides are TGCGCCAGCAGCGGGGGGCCTGAAGCTTTCTTT. Translated: CASSGGPEAFF.

This rearrangement joins TRBV7-9 to TRBJ2-7; D gene ambiguous. The CDR3 spans 12 residues. V shed 5 bases and J shed 7 bases, with 12 bases lying between them. CDR1 is SEHNR and CDR2 is FQNEAQ in the germline V gene (reference sequence). In nucleotides, the CDR3 is TGTGCCAGCAGCCCAGACCCCGGGGAGCAGTACTTC. It codes for CASSPDPGEQYF.

V and J are TRBV28 and TRBJ1-1; D gene ambiguous. V gave up 4 bases and J gave up 7 bases, with 4 bases separating them. This CDR3 is built from 10 residues. The germline CDR1 and CDR2 sequences are MDHEN and SYDVKM. The CDR3 is CASSSNEAFF. The CDR3 DNA sequence: TGTGCCAGCAGTTCAAATGAAGCTTTCTTT.

This chain uses TRBV21-1 with TRBJ2-3; the D call of TRBD2 is as the table states it, not checked on the DNA. TRBV21-1 is a pseudogene locus. This CDR3 comprises 16 residues. CDR3 DNA: TGTGCCAGCAGCAAGGACCCGCGGGAGGTACCAGATACGCAGTATTTT. Translated, it gives CASSKDPREVPDTQYF.

The CDR3 DNA follows: TGTGCCAGCAAATGGGGCCCCAAAGCTTTCTTT. Amino acids: CASKWGPKAFF. This sequence joins TRBV28 and TRBJ1-1, with a tentative D call TRBD1 (5 bases). V shed 7 bases and J shed 9 bases, with 12 bases lying between them. The germline gives CDR1 MDHEN, CDR2 SYDVKM. This CDR3 spans 11 amino acids.

This chain joins TRBV9 and TRBJ2-7, with TRBD2 identical over 11 bases. The germline V gene has CDR1 SGDLS and CDR2 YYNGEE. Trimming removed 0 bases from V and 7 bases from J; junction bases left unmatched: 0. This CDR3 comprises 13 residues. The DNA of the CDR3 is TGTGCCAGCAGCGTAGGACTAGCGGGGGAGCAGTACTTC. This codes for CASSVGLAGEQYF.

This clone appeared a single time. The chain links TRBV19 to TRBJ1-2; TRBD1 might be the D (6 bases). CDR1 is LNHDA and CDR2 is SQIVND in the germline V gene (reference sequence). V lost 5 bases and J lost 4, with 14 bases in between. This CDR3 has 14 amino acids. The CDR3 region has the DNA TGTGCCAGTAGTGCAAAACGGACAGTCTATGGCTACACCTTC. It encodes CASSAKRTVYGYTF.

This clone occurred once. The V call is TRBV7-2, the J call TRBJ2-7, with 8 positions matching TRBD2. V was pared by 3 bases and J by 4 bases, with 2 bases of the junction left unmatched. Germline loops: CDR1 SGHTA, CDR2 FQGNSA. The CDR3 runs 13 residues. The CDR3: CASSFRGGYEQYF. In DNA form, the CDR3 reads TGTGCCAGCAGCTTCCGCGGGGGGTACGAGCAGTACTTC.

J is TRBJ1-3 and V is TRBV18; perhaps TRBD1 as D (5 bases). V was clipped by 4 bases and J by 0 bases, with 10 bases between them. CDR1 and CDR2 from the germline V gene are KGHSH and LQKENI. The CDR3 contains 15 residues. CDR3 bases: TGTGCCAGCTCACACGTAGGGGACTCTGGAAACACCATATATTTT. Protein: CASSHVGDSGNTIYF.

In DNA form, the CDR3 reads TGTGCCAGCAGCTTGGACAGGGGGCAGGGGAATGAGCAGTTCTTC. Its translation is CASSLDRGQGNEQFF. The chain combines TRBV11-2 with TRBJ2-1, with 11 bases matching TRBD1. Trimming took 3 bases from V and 7 from J; bases not matched to a gene: 5. The germline V gene encodes CDR1 SGHAT and CDR2 FQNNGV. The CDR3 is made up of 15 amino acids.

The chain joins TRBV7-8 to TRBJ2-7; D unresolved. Germline CDR1 is SGHVS and CDR2 is FQNEAQ. The CDR3 is made up of 12 amino acids. Trimming left V 5 bases short and J 2 bases short, with 7 bases between. This CDR3 is CASSTTPYEQYF. The CDR3, as DNA: TGTGCCAGCAGCACAACACCCTACGAGCAGTACTTC.

The chain carries TRBV5-1 and TRBJ2-7; possible D gene TRBD1, 6 bases. The germline V gene encodes CDR1 SGHRS and CDR2 YFSETQ. The CDR3 extends over 13 amino acids. The V end lost 4 bases, the J end lost 3 bases, and 11 bases lay between the germline ends. As DNA, the CDR3 is TGCGCCAGCAGCACGGGACACAACTACGAGCAGTACTTC. Protein sequence: CASSTGHNYEQYF. Full variable domain (rest looked up from reference TRBV5-1 and TRBJ2-7): KAGVTQTPRYLIKTRGQQVTLSCSPISGHRSVSWYQQTPGQGLQFLFEYFSETQRNKGNFPGRFSGRQFSNSRSEMNVSTLELGDSALYLCASSTGHNYEQYFGPGTRLTVT.

The rearrangement joins TRBV28 to TRBJ1-2; D unresolved. V lost 5 bases and J lost 4, with 5 bases in between. CDR1 is MDHEN and CDR2 is SYDVKM in the germline V gene. This CDR3 is built from 11 residues. The CDR3 nucleotides are TGTGCCAGCAGTCCCGCCTATGGCTACACCTTC. This sequence encodes CASSPAYGYTF.

The V gene is TRBV9, the J gene TRBJ2-5; TRBD1 matches 10 bases. This CDR3 has 15 amino acids. J gave up 2 bases and V 3 bases, and 4 bases lay outside the gene matches. Per germline, CDR1 SGDLS and CDR2 YYNGEE. The CDR3 DNA follows: TGTGCCAGCAGCGCCGCGGGACAGGGGCAAGAGACCCAGTACTTC. The encoded protein is CASSAAGQGQETQYF.

The chain carries TRBV28 and TRBJ1-1; tentative D call: TRBD1 (6 bases). The germline CDR1 and CDR2 sequences are MDHEN and SYDVKM. This CDR3 is 14 amino acids long. Trimming took 6 bases from V and 4 from J, leaving 15 bases between them. For the CDR3, the DNA is TGTGCCAGCAGACTCACTCAGGGGCCCACTGAAGCTTTCTTT. It is translated as CASRLTQGPTEAFF.

The chain is built from TRBV6-5 and TRBJ2-6, with a tentative D call TRBD1 (6 bases). The CDR3 is 16 residues long. The V end was cut by 4 bases, the J end by 2 bases, with 12 bases between. Germline CDR1 is MNHEY and CDR2 is SVGAGI. Here the CDR3 DNA reads TGTGCCAGCAGTTCCGCAGGGGTCGCTGGGGCCAACGTCCTGACTTTC. Protein product: CASSSAGVAGANVLTF.

This chain uses TRBV7-2 with TRBJ2-2; D is uncertain. Germline lookup yields CDR1 SGHTA and CDR2 FQGNSA. This CDR3 is 12 amino acids long. Between the trimmed V and J ends, which lost 5 bases and 7 bases, there was a span of 8 bases. CDR3 loop: CASSPLVGELFF. The CDR3 nucleotides read TGTGCCAGCAGCCCCCTCGTCGGGGAGCTGTTTTTT.

CDR3 protein: CAWSVGDGFEHF. CDR3 coding DNA: TGTGCCTGGAGTGTAGGGGACGGGTTCGAGCATTTT. The chain uses TRBV30 and TRBJ1-5; tentative D call: TRBD1 (5 bases). The CDR3 has 12 amino acids. Germline loops: CDR1 GTSNPN, CDR2 SVGIG (reference sequence). Trimming took 0 bases from V and 14 from J, leaving 14 bases between them.

This chain connects TRBV6-1 to TRBJ1-5, with TRBD1 as a possible D gene (5 bases). This CDR3 has 14 amino acids. Per germline, CDR1 MNHNS and CDR2 SASEGT. V was clipped by 1 base and J by 6 bases, with 10 bases between them. CDR3 residues: CASSEVGGGQPQHF. The CDR3 coding sequence is TGTGCCAGCAGTGAAGTGGGGGGGGGTCAGCCCCAGCATTTT.

The rearrangement joins TRBV11-1 to TRBJ2-7, with a weak D call TRBD2 (6 bases). The CDR3 is made up of 15 amino acids. Germline V gives CDR1 SGHAT, CDR2 FQDESV (reference sequence). V was shortened by 1 base and J by 7 bases, with 17 bases between the two germline ends. The CDR3 region has the DNA TGTGCCAGCAGCTTAGAGGCGGGGCGTCTCCGGGAGCAGTACTTC. Amino acids: CASSLEAGRLREQYF.

This clone was detected a few times. This chain links TRBV19 with TRBJ1-1; a weak D match, TRBD1 (5 bases). CDR1 and CDR2 (germline): LNHDA, SQIVND (reference sequence). Between the trimmed V and J ends, which lost 6 bases and 3 bases, there was a span of 11 bases. This CDR3 spans 13 amino acids. CDR3 sequence reads: CASRDSTDTEAFF. Written as DNA, the CDR3 is TGTGCCAGTAGAGACAGTACGGACACTGAAGCTTTCTTT.

The rearrangement links TRBV18 to TRBJ2-7; 8 nucleotides agree with TRBD1. Germline V gives CDR1 KGHSH, CDR2 LQKENI. V shed 6 bases and J 0 bases; nucleotides not matched to a gene: 7. This CDR3 is built from 15 residues. CDR3 in amino acids: CASSQGQDPSYEQYF. CDR3 DNA sequence: TGTGCCAGCTCCCAGGGACAGGACCCCTCCTACGAGCAGTACTTC.